This passage covers 27 T cell receptor beta chains from one sample sequenced in a study of CD8 T cells in Susac syndrome. The RNA, 0.5 to 1 ug, was put through reverse transcription using random hexamers. TCRdb re-called the immunoSEQ multiplex PCR reads through MiXCR, storing one row per CDR3 protein. The sample records some 170,000 distinct CDR3 sequences, 85% to 95% being singletons. Input material: CD4+ T cells from PBMCs. These receptors were taken from a human donor in good health.

The V and J genes are TRBV6-2 or TRBV6-3 and TRBJ2-3, with TRBD2 matching 7 bases. The V and J ends lost 6 bases and 2 bases, in that order; junction bases with no gene match: 2. Germline V gene sequence: CDR1 MNHEY, CDR2 SVGEGT. The CDR3 runs to 13 residues. The CDR3: CASSRDYTDTQYF. DNA of the CDR3: TGTGCCAGCAGCCGGGACTACACAGATACGCAGTATTTT.

The chain is built from TRBV3-1 and TRBJ2-2; D remains ambiguous. CDR3 length: 15 residues. Between the trimmed V and J ends, which lost 1 base and 2 bases, there was a span of 8 bases. Germline CDR1 LGHDT, CDR2 YNNKEL (reference sequence). CDR3 sequence reads: CASSQGQTNTGELFF. The DNA of the CDR3 is TGTGCCAGCAGCCAAGGGCAGACAAACACCGGGGAGCTGTTTTTT.

This chain links TRBV29-1 with TRBJ2-7; 11 positions agree with TRBD2. J was trimmed by 6 bases and V by 2 bases; bases with no gene match: 6. This CDR3 is built from 14 residues. Looked up from germline, CDR1 is SQVTM and CDR2 is ANQGSEA. As DNA, the CDR3 is TGCAGCGTTGAAATTACTAGCGGGAGTCTCGAGCAGTACTTC. As protein: CSVEITSGSLEQYF.

This chain joins TRBV3-1 and TRBJ2-1; D is unresolved. Germline-derived CDR1 and CDR2 are LGHDT and YNNKEL (reference sequence). Trimming cost V 4 bases and J 1 base, with 8 bases left between them. The CDR3 length is 14 residues. The CDR3 here is CASSLKGSYNEQFF. Here the CDR3 DNA reads TGTGCCAGCAGCCTGAAAGGATCCTACAATGAGCAGTTCTTC.

This clonotype was observed a few times. The V gene is TRBV6-1, the J gene TRBJ2-2, with 9 bases aligning to TRBD1. There are 13 residues in the CDR3. After removal of 5 bases from V and 12 bases from J, the junction contained 7 bases not matched to a gene. In germline, CDR1 is MNHNS, CDR2 SASEGT. CDR3 nucleotides: TGTGCCAGCAGTAGGGACAGGGCGGGGCAGCTGTTTTTT. Encoded protein: CASSRDRAGQLFF.

The chain recombines TRBV20-1 with TRBJ2-3, with TRBD1 identical over 8 bases. Trimming cost V 1 base and J 3 bases; bases outside gene matches: 3. Germline lookup yields CDR1 DFQATT and CDR2 SNEGSKA (reference sequence). The CDR3 sequence is 14 residues long. CDR3: CSARARGLTDTQYF. In DNA, the CDR3 is TGCAGTGCTAGAGCCAGGGGGCTGACAGATACGCAGTATTTT.

The chain combines TRBV23-1 with TRBJ2-1, with 7 bases matching TRBD1. TRBV23-1 is assigned to the ORF class and has an uncertain function. This CDR3 spans 15 amino acids. V shed 6 bases and J 2 bases; nucleotides not matched to a gene: 7. In DNA form, the CDR3 reads TGCGCCAGCAGATTACCGGGACAGACCTACAATGAGCAGTTCTTC. Its translation is CASRLPGQTYNEQFF.

The chain carries TRBV27 and TRBJ2-1; D remains ambiguous. CDR1 is MNHEY, CDR2 SMNVEV, per germline (reference sequence). This CDR3 is 18 amino acids long. The V end was cut by 5 bases, the J end by 5 bases, with 25 bases between. The CDR3, as DNA: TGTGCCAGCAGTCCCAACCCTCGGCTAAACGAAAAAAACAATGAGCAGTTCTTC. Its protein is CASSPNPRLNEKNNEQFF.

V is TRBV7-3 and J is TRBJ2-7; 8 bases agree with TRBD1. In germline, CDR1 is SGHTA, CDR2 FQGTGA. The CDR3 sequence is 15 residues long. J gave up 5 bases and V 1 base, and 7 bases lay outside the gene matches. This CDR3 reads CASSLMPGQVHEQYF. Written as DNA, the CDR3 is TGTGCCAGCAGCTTAATGCCGGGACAGGTCCACGAGCAGTACTTC.

This sequence joins TRBV29-1 and TRBJ2-2, with D possibly being TRBD2 (6 bases). The length of the CDR3 is 14 residues. The germline CDR1 and CDR2 sequences are SQVTM and ANQGSEA. CDR3 in DNA: TGCGCCCTAGCGAGGGGATATGGCACCGGGGAGCTGTTTTTT. Its translation is CALARGYGTGELFF.

The chain employs TRBV28 and TRBJ1-2; 9 bases map to TRBD1. The CDR3 is 17 amino acids. Per the germline V gene, CDR1 is MDHEN and CDR2 is SYDVKM. With 5 bases clipped from V and 5 bases from J, the junction kept 15 bases outside the gene matches. The CDR3 here is CASSPYKQGAVKYGYTF. For the CDR3, the DNA is TGTGCCAGCAGTCCGTATAAACAGGGGGCGGTGAAGTATGGCTACACCTTC.

This chain links TRBV7-2 with TRBJ2-7; D could derive from TRBD1 or TRBD2 (5 bases each). The V and J ends lost 4 bases and 7 bases respectively, with 20 bases between them. This CDR3 comprises 15 residues. CDR1 and CDR2 (germline): SGHTA, FQGNSA. For the CDR3, the DNA is TGTGCCAGCAGCTCACCGATGGGGGTTGGAGAAGAGCAGTACTTC. Translation gives CASSSPMGVGEEQYF.

This sequence joins TRBV28 and TRBJ2-7; no definite D call. The germline gives CDR1 MDHEN, CDR2 SYDVKM. The CDR3 runs to 13 residues. V was trimmed by 5 bases and J by 5 bases, leaving 13 bases between them. The CDR3 DNA reads TGTGCCAGCAGTCCCGGGCCGAGAAACGAGCAGTACTTC. Amino acid sequence: CASSPGPRNEQYF.

This chain uses TRBV6-2 or TRBV6-3 with TRBJ2-5; D is possibly TRBD2 (5 bases). The length of the CDR3 is 14 residues. V was shortened by 6 bases and J by 5 bases, with 16 bases between the two germline ends. Germline CDR1 and CDR2: MNHEY and SVGEGT. DNA of the CDR3: TGTGCCAGCAGCCTCCGAGCGGACGAGGAGACCCAGTACTTC. Encoded protein: CASSLRADEETQYF.

This chain connects TRBV28 to TRBJ2-3; TRBD2 matches at 8 bases. Trimming removed 7 bases from V and 4 bases from J; junction bases left unmatched: 10. CDR3 size: 15 residues. Germline values: CDR1 MDHEN, CDR2 SYDVKM. CDR3 DNA: TGTGCCAGCACGGGAGGGGTAGTGGTCGCAGATACGCAGTATTTT. It yields the protein CASTGGVVVADTQYF. Drawing the rest from reference TRBV28 and TRBJ2-3, the complete variable domain is DVKVTQSSRYLVKRTGEKVFLECVQDMDHENMFWYRQDPGLGLRLIYFSYDVKMKEKGDIPEGYSVSREKKERFSLILESASTNQTSMYLCASTGGVVVADTQYFGPGTRLTVL.

The chain employs TRBV27 and TRBJ2-4; D is undetermined. Trimming removed 0 bases at V and 1 base at J, with 7 bases between. In germline, CDR1 is MNHEY, CDR2 SMNVEV (reference sequence). The CDR3 consists of 15 residues. In DNA, the CDR3 is TGTGCCAGCAGTTTATCGGTCCAGGCCAAAAACATTCAGTACTTC. Encoded protein: CASSLSVQAKNIQYF.

Here the CDR3 DNA reads TGCAGTGCTAGGGGGGACAGGGCACGGTGGGGAGCTTTCTTT. This gives the protein CSARGDRARWGAFF. The rearrangement uses TRBV20-1 and TRBJ1-1; 9 nucleotides agree with TRBD1. The germline gives CDR1 DFQATT, CDR2 SNEGSKA (reference sequence). J was trimmed by 10 bases and V by 3 bases; bases with no gene match: 12. CDR3 length: 14 residues.

This chain connects TRBV12-3 or TRBV12-4 to TRBJ1-5; D remains ambiguous. The V end was cut by 7 bases, the J end by 4 bases, with 8 bases between. This CDR3 region has 12 residues. The CDR3 region is CASKGANQPQHF. DNA of the CDR3: TGTGCCAGCAAGGGCGCAAATCAGCCCCAGCATTTT.

The chain carries TRBV13 and TRBJ1-1, with D possibly matching TRBD1 (6 bases). Germline V gene data show CDR1 as PRHDT and CDR2 as FYEKMQ (reference sequence). V was cut by 0 bases and J by 4 bases, with 15 bases left in between. The CDR3 is made up of 16 amino acids. CDR3 amino acids: CASSLGFGTTSTEAFF. CDR3 sequence (DNA): TGTGCCAGCAGCTTAGGCTTTGGGACAACCAGCACTGAAGCTTTCTTT.

This chain joins TRBV7-9 and TRBJ2-1; 7 bases align to TRBD2. The trim removed 4 bases at V and 5 bases at J, leaving 8 bases unmatched. CDR1 is SEHNR and CDR2 is FQNEAQ in the germline V gene (reference sequence). This CDR3 region has 15 residues. CDR3 DNA sequence: TGTGCCAGCAGCTGGAGACTAGCTCATGACAATGAGCAGTTCTTC. Residues: CASSWRLAHDNEQFF. The full variable domain, completed using reference TRBV7-9 and TRBJ2-1, is DTGVSQNPRHKITKRGQNVTFRCDPISEHNRLYWYRQTLGQGPEFLTYFQNEAQLEKSRLLSDRFSAERPKGSFSTLEIQRTEQGDSAMYLCASSWRLAHDNEQFFGPGTRLTVL.

The chain employs TRBV20-1 and TRBJ2-3; D is undetermined. The V and J ends lost 4 bases and 7 bases respectively, with 27 bases between them. In germline, CDR1 is DFQATT, CDR2 SNEGSKA (reference sequence). CDR3 length: 17 amino acids. In DNA form, the CDR3 reads TGCAGTGCTACATCCCTCCCGATTCGGTGGCAGACAAATACGCAGTATTTT. This encodes CSATSLPIRWQTNTQYF.

V is TRBV6-1 and J is TRBJ2-7; 7 bases fit TRBD1. Trimming cost V 8 bases and J 2 bases; bases outside gene matches: 3. The CDR3 runs to 12 residues. Germline V CDR1 and CDR2: MNHNS, SASEGT. DNA for the CDR3: TGTGCCAGCTCCGGGACAGCCTACGAGCAGTACTTC. It yields the protein CASSGTAYEQYF.

The chain uses TRBV20-1 and TRBJ2-1, with TRBD2 matching 7 bases. The V and J ends lost 0 bases and 6 bases, in that order; junction bases with no gene match: 11. The CDR3 totals 16 residues. Germline lookup yields CDR1 DFQATT and CDR2 SNEGSKA (reference sequence). CDR3 residues: CSARDLGRELFNEQFF. The CDR3 DNA follows: TGCAGTGCTAGAGATCTCGGGCGGGAGCTCTTCAATGAGCAGTTCTTC.

The rearrangement uses TRBV20-1 and TRBJ1-2; D might be TRBD1 (5 bases). Trimming removed 7 bases from V and 5 bases from J, with 11 bases in between. The CDR3 length is 11 residues. The germline V gene encodes CDR1 DFQATT and CDR2 SNEGSKA (reference sequence). In nucleotides, the CDR3 is TGCAGTGAGGACACTGGGTATGGCTACACCTTC. This translates into CSEDTGYGYTF.

The gene calls are TRBV2 and TRBJ2-6; TRBD2 matches 10 bases. The junction had 3 bases not matched to a gene; V was cut back by 4 bases and J by 0 bases. This CDR3 spans 17 amino acids. CDR1 is SNHLY, CDR2 FYNNEI, per germline. CDR3 amino acids: CASSGTSGISGANVLTF. Here the CDR3 DNA reads TGTGCCAGCAGTGGGACTAGCGGTATCTCTGGGGCCAACGTCCTGACTTTC.

The chain recombines TRBV12-3 or TRBV12-4 with TRBJ1-2; the D is unclear. Trimming took 2 bases from V and 1 from J, leaving 5 bases between them. The length of the CDR3 is 13 residues. As DNA, the CDR3 is TGTGCCAGCAGTTTACGGGATAACTATGGCTACACCTTC. It translates to CASSLRDNYGYTF.

The chain uses TRBV2 and TRBJ2-5, with D unresolved. With 8 bases removed from V and 1 base from J, the gap between germline ends came to 14 bases. Germline-derived CDR1 and CDR2 are SNHLY and FYNNEI. The CDR3 is 14 residues long. CDR3 protein: CASLYGRVQETQYF. The CDR3 bases are TGTGCCAGCTTATATGGACGGGTCCAAGAGACCCAGTACTTC.